This TCR beta chain is drawn from a study of identical twins (dated by TCRdb to 2016 to 2017). Study-wide context: TCR alpha and beta repertoires from monozygotic twins, unrelated adults of various ages and cord blood were deep-sequenced to test whether fetal clonotypes persist. Replicate twin experiments were performed at different times using different library preparation protocols to rule out contamination. Study-wide findings and limitations: In monozygotic twins, recombination models systematically underestimated out-of-frame TCR alpha sharing, but the models matched the sharing seen between unrelated individuals. Invariant T cells such as MAIT and iNKT could partly confound zero-insertion analyses, although diverse VJ usage argued against such confounding for most clonotypes. Because the same donors could not be followed over many years, the conclusions depended on cross-sectional statistical analysis. Abundant cord blood beta clonotypes had fewer insertions, young adult naive repertoires showed a similar but weaker trend, and memory repertoires showed no such trend. The excess sharing between twins in beta out-of-frame sequences was weaker because fewer shared sequences reduced the signal-to-noise ratio. Compared with coincidental sharing between unrelated individuals, out-of-frame TCR alpha sequences shared between twins had an excess of sequences with low generation probability.

All donors were healthy Caucasians. Using Miltenyi CD45RO+ enrichment and human naive T-cell isolation kits, memory (CD45RO+) and naive T cells were isolated from PBMC. This clonotype showed up just a few times. Its antigen remains undetermined. Nothing much larger sits one base from this clone, and base qualities are not available. Including cysteine and phenylalanine, the CDR3 has 15 amino acids. The entry retains the CDR3 DNA only, 45 bases that are in frame from base 1. CDR1 and CDR2 are drawn from the germline V gene (reference sequence): DFQATT, SNEGSKA. The germline V and J ends show losses of 3 bases and 3 bases respectively, and no gene match explains 8 bases of the junction. Libraries were prepared through 5' RACE. This sample was sequenced with an Illumina HiSeq 2000. A universal primer binding site was added through template switching, and the final cDNA carried a unique molecular identifier so that TCR cDNA molecules could be counted accurately. First-strand cDNA for TCR alpha and beta chains was synthesized from specific primers in the conserved constant-segment region. To control for contamination, every cDNA library was double barcoded, receiving both a SMART-Mk sample barcode and Illumina barcodes. TruSeq adapter sequences and Illumina sample barcodes were added in two successive PCR steps. TCR alpha and beta cDNA libraries were sequenced on the Illumina HiSeq platform with custom primers. The authors' pipeline ran thus. Raw reads were processed with MiGEC to extract unique molecular identifiers, and MiXCR was used to determine CDR3 positions. Recombination models were inferred per individual with the repgenHMM and IGoR tools using an EM algorithm. The analysis of shared clonotypes was done with the tcR package in R, with sharing normalized by the product of cloneset sizes. To study raw recombination without the effects of thymic and clonal selection, out-of-frame nonproductive sequences were analyzed. TCRdb reworked the public reads: Q25 trimming with fastp, MiXCR clone assembly, productive beta chains retained. For every CDR3 protein sequence, its rows merge into one entry that carries the most common genes and DNA. V and J calls and clone size were set by TCRdb, not the authors. The sample data list hundreds of thousands of distinct CDR3 sequences, and more than 13% of these were observed just once. The ten largest clones add up to approximately 8.2% of the sample.

The V and J genes are TRBV20-1 and TRBJ2-3, and 8 junction bases match TRBD2. This sequence was found in a woman aged 18-29 years in good health. The sequencing input was memory (CD45RO+) T cells sorted from blood. The cell subset or site label, as the study defines it: CD45RO+ enriched T cells. The CDR3 loop reads CSASHFGGGTDTQYF. Here is the DNA: TGCAGTGCTAGTCACTTCGGGGGGGGAACAGATACGCAGTATTTT.